These 10 T cell receptor beta chains originate from one sample sequenced in a study of cytomegalovirus exposure and HLA in healthy donors. PCR was performed using 60 Vbeta and 13 Jbeta primers. Sequencing used immunoSEQ multiplex PCR; TCRdb keeps in-frame clones, though not all of them. The top ten hold 1.5% to 2.5% of the sample, which has approximately 110,000 clones, over 60% seen once. Specimen: PBMCs. These receptors originate from a man aged 45-65 years in good health and CMV-seronegative.

The rearrangement joins TRBV5-4 to TRBJ1-1; 8 bases align to TRBD1. Looked up from germline, CDR1 is SGHNT and CDR2 is YYREEE (reference sequence). This CDR3 has 15 amino acids. Losses at the gene ends were 0 bases for V and 6 bases for J; bases not matched to a gene: 7. The CDR3 loop is CASSLVGQEFSEAFF. The CDR3 DNA reads as TGTGCCAGCAGCTTGGTGGGACAGGAGTTCTCTGAAGCTTTCTTT.

The V gene is TRBV2, the J gene TRBJ2-5; maybe TRBD2 (5 bases). In germline, CDR1 is SNHLY, CDR2 FYNNEI. The V end was cut by 7 bases, the J end by 5 bases, with 5 bases between. The CDR3 has 10 residues. The DNA of the CDR3 is TGTGCCAGCACGGGGGAGACCCAGTACTTC. This encodes CASTGETQYF.

This clone was recorded only once. The gene calls are TRBV4-2 and TRBJ2-7; D may be TRBD2 (5 bases). Germline CDR1 LGHNA, CDR2 YNFKEQ. This CDR3 spans 14 amino acids. Trimming left V 5 bases short and J 2 bases short, with 13 bases between. CDR3 residues: CASSSGVKTYEQYF. In DNA, the CDR3 is TGTGCCAGCAGCTCCGGGGTGAAGACCTACGAGCAGTACTTC.

The chain couples TRBV5-1 to TRBJ2-2; 10 bases line up with TRBD2. This CDR3 is 18 amino acids long. Germline CDR1 SGHRS, CDR2 YFSETQ. The V segment lost 0 bases and the J segment 4 bases; nucleotides outside the gene matches: 9. CDR3 region: CASSLAVGLADTTGELFF. CDR3 nucleotide sequence: TGCGCCAGCAGCTTGGCCGTCGGACTAGCGGATACCACCGGGGAGCTGTTTTTT. The variable domain in full, completed from reference TRBV5-1 and TRBJ2-2, reads KAGVTQTPRYLIKTRGQQVTLSCSPISGHRSVSWYQQTPGQGLQFLFEYFSETQRNKGNFPGRFSGRQFSNSRSEMNVSTLELGDSALYLCASSLAVGLADTTGELFFGEGSRLTVL.

The chain recombines TRBV7-9 with TRBJ1-6; no clear D. Germline assignment: CDR1 SEHNR and CDR2 FQNEAQ (reference sequence). This CDR3 comprises 15 residues. V was shortened by 4 bases and J by 5 bases, with 12 bases between the two germline ends. The CDR3 spells CASSSPGNHNSPLHF. CDR3 nucleotide sequence: TGTGCCAGCAGCTCCCCCGGGAATCATAATTCACCCCTCCACTTT.

This chain uses TRBV6-1 with TRBJ1-1; D not certain. The ends were cut back, 1 base at V and 5 bases at J, with 8 bases in the middle. Germline CDR1 and CDR2: MNHNS and SASEGT. The CDR3 has 13 amino acids. CDR3 amino acids: CASSEVTRTEAFF. CDR3 in DNA: TGTGCCAGCAGTGAAGTAACCAGGACTGAAGCTTTCTTT.

CDR3 nucleotide sequence: TGCGCCAGCAGCCAACTCCGGGACAGGGTACCAGATACGCAGTATTTT. Translated, it gives CASSQLRDRVPDTQYF. This chain links TRBV4-3 with TRBJ2-3, with TRBD1 matching over 9 bases. Germline trimming cut 2 bases from V and 4 bases from J; bases unmatched to any gene: 7. This CDR3 has 16 amino acids. Germline values: CDR1 LGHNA, CDR2 YSLEER.

The table lists this clone with a count of one. The rearrangement joins TRBV7-9 to TRBJ1-1, with TRBD1 as a possible D gene (5 bases). Trimming cost V 3 bases and J 1 base, with 9 bases left between them. Per the germline V gene, CDR1 is SEHNR and CDR2 is FQNEAQ (reference sequence). CDR3 length equals 14 residues. In DNA form, the CDR3 reads TGTGCCAGCAGCTTCGGGCAGGGGAACACTGAAGCTTTCTTT. It encodes CASSFGQGNTEAFF.

The chain carries TRBV5-4 and TRBJ2-7; TRBD2 agrees at 9 bases. V lost 4 bases to trimming and J lost 5 bases; unmatched junction nucleotides: 10. Germline loops: CDR1 SGHNT, CDR2 YYREEE (reference sequence). This CDR3 is built from 15 residues. CDR3 in amino acids: CASSLEGLAGHEQYF. CDR3 bases: TGTGCCAGCAGCCTCGAGGGACTAGCTGGCCACGAGCAGTACTTC.

This chain uses TRBV5-8 with TRBJ1-2; 7 nucleotides align to TRBD1. Trimming at V came to 5 bases and at J to 5 bases, leaving 3 bases not matched to a gene. The CDR3 consists of 12 residues. Germline CDR1 is SGHTS and CDR2 is YDEGEE. The CDR3 DNA follows: TGTGCCAGCAGGGACAGGTCATATGGCTACACCTTC. Amino acid sequence: CASRDRSYGYTF.